The entry below gives a single TCR beta chain sequence along with its context. Clones were read by immunoSEQ multiplex PCR, and TCRdb kept only the in-frame ones, dropping some. In the table there are about 81,000 clones, 85% to 95% of which are singletons. These data belong to a study of OX40 agonist ivuxolimab in advanced cancers. This CDR3 spans 16 amino acids. With 6 bases removed from V and 0 bases from J, the gap between germline ends came to 16 bases. Germline V gives CDR1 LNHDA, CDR2 SQIVND (reference sequence). Sequencing was performed on CD4+ or CD8+ T cells sorted from blood, taken in a trial of the OX40 agonist ivuxolimab. This receptor was obtained from an adult with an advanced solid tumor such as melanoma, head and neck, liver or kidney cancer. This chain connects TRBV19 to TRBJ2-3; perhaps D is TRBD1 or TRBD2 (5 bases each). The CDR3 sequence is CASRATWGISTDTQYF. The CDR3 bases are TGTGCCAGTAGGGCCACATGGGGGATCAGCACAGATACGCAGTATTTT.